Presented here are 6 T cell receptor beta chains from one specimen sequenced in a study of PD-1 blockade in classical Hodgkin lymphoma. Only in-frame clones appear in the TCRdb table, and some are missing; sequencing was by immunoSEQ multiplex PCR. The sample contains 43,000 or so clones, about nine tenths of which appear only once. Relapse after autologous stem cell transplantation occurred in every patient, and brentuximab vedotin exposure varied. Sequencing was performed on peripheral blood mononuclear cells (PBMCs), taken at baseline. These receptors all stem from a human donor with classical Hodgkin lymphoma.

CDR3: CASSSTTGGGETQYF. The DNA for the CDR3 is TGTGCCAGCAGTTCTACGACAGGGGGCGGAGAGACCCAGTACTTC. The chain employs TRBV27 and TRBJ2-5; 10 nucleotides line up with TRBD1. V gave up 4 bases and J gave up 4 bases; unmatched junction bases: 6. CDR1 is MNHEY, CDR2 SMNVEV, per germline (reference sequence). CDR3 length: 15 amino acids.

CDR3 amino acids: CASSSYRGRPDEQYF. CDR3 nucleotides: TGTGCCAGCAGTTCATACAGGGGGCGCCCCGACGAGCAGTACTTC. The chain is built from TRBV27 and TRBJ2-7; 9 nucleotides agree with TRBD1. The CDR3 consists of 15 residues. V shed 4 bases and J 5 bases; nucleotides not matched to a gene: 9. CDR1 and CDR2 (germline): MNHEY, SMNVEV (reference sequence).

This clone is a singleton in its sample. This rearrangement joins TRBV6-1 to TRBJ2-7, with D unclear. The V end lost 4 bases, the J end lost 3 bases, and 4 bases lay between the germline ends. There are 11 residues in the CDR3. CDR1 and CDR2 (germline): MNHNS, SASEGT. CDR3 sequence: CASSASYEQYF. CDR3 nucleotide sequence: TGTGCCAGCAGTGCCAGCTACGAGCAGTACTTC.

CDR3 region: CATLPQNMNTEAFF. The CDR3 nucleotides read TGTGCCACCCTTCCACAGAACATGAACACTGAAGCTTTCTTT. The J gene is TRBJ1-1, the V gene TRBV2, with D hard to call. This CDR3 is built from 14 residues. V dropped 10 bases and J dropped 0 bases, with 15 bases sitting between them. CDR1 is SNHLY, CDR2 FYNNEI, per germline.

The chain couples TRBV12-5 to TRBJ2-6, with 7 bases identical to TRBD1. The CDR3 covers 15 residues. CDR1 is LGHNT and CDR2 is FRNRAP in the germline V gene. V was clipped by 7 bases and J by 1 base; unmatched bases: 4. CDR3 DNA sequence: TGTGCTAGTGTAGTCAGGGGGTCTGGGGCCAACGTCCTGACTTTC. Amino acids: CASVVRGSGANVLTF.

The chain couples TRBV29-1 to TRBJ2-7, with D unclear. The V gene's germline CDR1 is SQVTM and CDR2 ANQGSEA. The CDR3 has 13 amino acids. Deletions cut 4 bases from V and 1 base from J, with 11 bases between. CDR3 protein: CSVVLSPSYEQYF. The CDR3 DNA reads as TGCAGCGTTGTCCTGTCCCCGTCCTACGAGCAGTACTTC.